The 32 T cell receptor beta chains given below trace back to one sample, sequenced in a study of cytomegalovirus exposure and HLA in healthy donors. The PCR was carried out with 60 Vbeta primers and 13 Jbeta primers. TCRdb keeps only in-frame clones here, not all; method: immunoSEQ multiplex PCR. The sample has 250,000 to 350,000 clones, 86% seen once; the top ten hold around 3.7%. Sequenced sample: PBMCs. These receptors all stem from a middle-aged man in good health and CMV-seropositive.

The genes are TRBV7-2 and TRBJ2-5; 11 bases match TRBD2. V gave up 4 bases and J gave up 5 bases; unmatched junction bases: 6. This CDR3 has 15 residues. Germline V gene data show CDR1 as SGHTA and CDR2 as FQGNSA. The DNA of the CDR3 is TGTGCCAGCAGCTCTACTAGCGGGAGTTGGGAGACCCAGTACTTC. Its translation is CASSSTSGSWETQYF.

V and J are TRBV27 and TRBJ2-5, with 15 bases matching TRBD2. The CDR3 length is 19 residues. The germline V gene has CDR1 MNHEY and CDR2 SMNVEV (reference sequence). J was trimmed by 0 bases and V by 4 bases; bases with no gene match: 9. The CDR3 DNA sequence: TGTGCCAGCAGTTCGCTTGTTGGACTAGCGGGAGGGTACCAAGAGACCCAGTACTTC. Translation: CASSSLVGLAGGYQETQYF.

The chain carries TRBV7-8 and TRBJ1-2; D not resolved. The CDR3 consists of 13 residues. The V gene's germline CDR1 is SGHVS and CDR2 FQNEAQ. Trimming took off 1 base at V and 7 bases at J, with 10 bases between the two ends. Here the CDR3 DNA reads TGTGCCAGCAGCTTAGACTCCCGCTCTGGCTACACCTTC. It yields the protein CASSLDSRSGYTF.

The genes are TRBV25-1 and TRBJ2-6, with 7 positions matching TRBD1. CDR1 and CDR2 (germline): MGHDK, SYGVNS. J lost 7 bases, V lost 4 bases, and 10 bases had no gene match. The CDR3 loop spans 16 amino acids. The CDR3 DNA follows: TGTGCCAGCAGTGGTTTCGTAGCAGGGGGAGCCAACGTCCTGACTTTC. Residues: CASSGFVAGGANVLTF.

This clone was picked up a small number of times. The CDR3 DNA follows: TGTGCCTGGAGTAGAGGGGGAGAACAGCCCCAGCATTTT. It translates to CAWSRGGEQPQHF. This chain connects TRBV30 to TRBJ1-5; TRBD1 might be the D (6 bases). Trimming removed 2 bases from V and 7 bases from J, with 12 bases in between. There are 13 residues in the CDR3. CDR1 GTSNPN and CDR2 SVGIG come from the germline V gene (reference sequence).

This chain uses TRBV5-4 with TRBJ2-5; D possibly corresponds to TRBD1 (6 bases). The CDR3 covers 13 residues. Looked up from germline, CDR1 is SGHNT and CDR2 is YYREEE (reference sequence). With 1 base removed from V and 7 bases from J, the gap between germline ends came to 11 bases. The CDR3 DNA follows: TGTGCCAGCAGCTTGCCCGAACAGGGGACCCAGTACTTC. Translation: CASSLPEQGTQYF. Together with reference TRBV5-4 and TRBJ2-5, the CDR3 gives the full variable domain: ETGVTQSPTHLIKTRGQQVTLRCSSQSGHNTVSWYQQALGQGPQFIFQYYREEENGRGNFPPRFSGLQFPNYSSELNVNALELDDSALYLCASSLPEQGTQYFGPGTRLLVL.

This chain uses TRBV27 with TRBJ2-1; TRBD2 matches 13 bases. In germline, CDR1 is MNHEY, CDR2 SMNVEV (reference sequence). The CDR3 contains 16 residues. The ends lost 4 bases at V and 5 bases at J; junction bases unmatched: 5. The CDR3 DNA reads TGTGCCAGCAGTTCCATCGGACTAGCGGGGGACAATGAGCAGTTCTTC. It specifies CASSSIGLAGDNEQFF.

This chain links TRBV27 with TRBJ1-4; 7 bases agree with TRBD1. This CDR3 comprises 13 residues. With V trimmed by 5 bases and J by 8 bases, 5 bases remained unmatched. Germline V lookup: CDR1 MNHEY, CDR2 SMNVEV (reference sequence). The CDR3 DNA reads TGTGCCAGCAGTGCATTGACAGGGGAAAAACTGTTTTTT. Translated, it gives CASSALTGEKLFF.

The CDR3 spells CASSLGDRVDYGYTF. CDR3 nucleotide sequence: TGTGCCAGCAGCTTAGGGGACAGGGTTGACTATGGCTACACCTTC. The chain employs TRBV7-9 and TRBJ1-2; 9 positions match TRBD1. The CDR3 sequence is 15 residues long. The junction had 3 bases not matched to a gene; V was cut back by 1 base and J by 3 bases. CDR1 is SEHNR, CDR2 FQNEAQ, per germline (reference sequence).

The chain combines TRBV4-1 with TRBJ2-4; a possible D gene is TRBD2 (5 bases). This CDR3 has 17 residues. Trimming stripped 1 base from V and 1 base from J, with 14 bases between. Germline CDR1 and CDR2: MGHRA and YSYEKL. The CDR3 sequence is CASSQGPRVVAKNIQYF. In DNA, the CDR3 is TGCGCCAGCAGCCAAGGTCCGAGGGTGGTGGCCAAAAACATTCAGTACTTC.

The chain carries TRBV10-3 and TRBJ1-5, with 9 bases matching TRBD1. Trimming at V came to 0 bases and at J to 4 bases, leaving 4 bases not matched to a gene. The CDR3 runs 16 residues. CDR1 is ENHRY, CDR2 SYGVKD, per germline. This CDR3 is CAISESGGQGNQPQHF. The CDR3 DNA sequence: TGTGCCATCAGTGAGTCGGGTGGACAGGGGAATCAGCCCCAGCATTTT.

Concerning this clone: This CDR3 is also generated by other DNA sequences in the sample. V gene TRBV7-2 combines with J gene TRBJ1-2; 9 bases match TRBD1. The germline CDR1 and CDR2 sequences are SGHTA and FQGNSA. The CDR3 contains 13 residues. V was pared by 5 bases and J by 6 bases, with 4 bases of the junction left unmatched. CDR3 in amino acids: CASSPGQGNGYTF. CDR3 DNA: TGTGCCAGCAGCCCGGGACAGGGTAATGGCTACACCTTC.

Only one count was recorded for this clone. The J gene is TRBJ2-5, the V gene TRBV13; TRBD1 matches 9 bases. Germline lookup yields CDR1 PRHDT and CDR2 FYEKMQ (reference sequence). The J segment lost 5 bases and the V segment lost 5 bases, leaving 6 bases of the junction unmatched. The CDR3 loop spans 14 amino acids. Written as DNA, the CDR3 is TGTGCCAGCAGCGGGGGACAGGGAGGGGAGACCCAGTACTTC. Its translation is CASSGGQGGETQYF.

J is TRBJ2-1 and V is TRBV27; 11 bases map to TRBD2. J was trimmed by 4 bases and V by 4 bases; bases with no gene match: 6. The CDR3 runs to 16 residues. CDR1 MNHEY and CDR2 SMNVEV come from the germline V gene (reference sequence). The CDR3 sequence is CASSSPTSGAYNEQFF. As DNA, the CDR3 is TGTGCCAGCAGTTCCCCGACTAGCGGGGCGTACAATGAGCAGTTCTTC.

V is TRBV7-6 and J is TRBJ2-7; possible D gene TRBD1, 6 bases. V gave up 5 bases and J gave up 1 base, with 18 bases separating them. This CDR3 has 16 residues. Germline lookup yields CDR1 SGHVS and CDR2 FNYEAQ. The CDR3 loop reads CASSPATAGASYEQYF. Written as DNA, the CDR3 is TGTGCCAGCAGCCCTGCGACTGCAGGGGCATCCTACGAGCAGTACTTC.

This clone appeared once. V is TRBV6-4 and J is TRBJ1-2, with unresolved D. This CDR3 has 15 amino acids. Germline lookup yields CDR1 MRHNA and CDR2 SNTAGT. V shed 6 bases and J shed 4 bases, with 18 bases lying between them. CDR3 region: CASSEAGSGVYGYTF. Written as DNA, the CDR3 is TGTGCCAGCAGCGAGGCGGGAAGTGGGGTCTATGGCTACACCTTC.

The V gene is TRBV2, the J gene TRBJ1-1; the match to TRBD1 covers 7 bases. V gave up 2 bases and J gave up 5 bases; unmatched junction bases: 8. The germline gives CDR1 SNHLY, CDR2 FYNNEI. CDR3 length: 15 residues. The CDR3 DNA reads as TGTGCCAGCAGTGAATTTAGGACAGGTCATACTGAAGCTTTCTTT. Amino acids: CASSEFRTGHTEAFF. Full variable domain (rest looked up from reference TRBV2 and TRBJ1-1): EPEVTQTPSHQVTQMGQEVILRCVPISNHLYFYWYRQILGQKVEFLVSFYNNEISEKSEIFDDQFSVERPDGSNFTLKIRSTKLEDSAMYFCASSEFRTGHTEAFFGQGTRLTVV.

In its sample, this clone was seen a few times. The sample contains more than one DNA sequence encoding this CDR3. This rearrangement joins TRBV7-2 to TRBJ2-4; 7 nucleotides line up with TRBD2. Looked up from germline, CDR1 is SGHTA and CDR2 is FQGNSA. The CDR3 contains 14 residues. The V gene end was trimmed by 1 base and the J gene end by 5 bases; junction bases not matched to a gene: 2. This CDR3 reads CASSLGGGQNIQYF. The CDR3 DNA sequence: TGTGCCAGCAGCTTAGGGGGGGGACAAAACATTCAGTACTTC.

J is TRBJ2-7 and V is TRBV14, with TRBD1 matching over 11 bases. The V gene end was trimmed by 0 bases and the J gene end by 5 bases; junction bases not matched to a gene: 3. The CDR3 is made up of 15 amino acids. Germline-derived CDR1 and CDR2 are SGHDN and FVKESK. In DNA form, the CDR3 reads TGTGCCAGCAGCCAAGAGAGGACAGGGGGCCACGAGCAGTACTTC. Its translation: CASSQERTGGHEQYF. Full variable domain (outside the CDR3, taken from reference TRBV14 and TRBJ2-7): EAGVTQFPSHSVIEKGQTVTLRCDPISGHDNLYWYRRVMGKEIKFLLHFVKESKQDESGMPNNRFLAERTGGTYSTLKVQPAELEDSGVYFCASSQERTGGHEQYFGPGTRLTVT.

This CDR3 is CASSFLAGIFGEQFF. DNA of the CDR3: TGTGCCAGCAGCTTCCTAGCGGGAATCTTCGGTGAGCAGTTCTTC. The chain recombines TRBV7-9 with TRBJ2-1; 9 bases match TRBD2. This CDR3 is 15 amino acids long. V lost 3 bases, J lost 9 bases, and 9 bases stayed unmatched. The V gene's germline CDR1 is SEHNR and CDR2 FQNEAQ (reference sequence).

The rearrangement links TRBV10-3 to TRBJ2-7, with D perhaps matching TRBD1 (5 bases). Germline CDR1 reads ENHRY; CDR2 reads SYGVKD. This CDR3 spans 13 amino acids. The V and J ends lost 0 bases and 7 bases respectively, with 10 bases between them. CDR3 in DNA: TGTGCCATCAGTGAGTCGGCAGGGAAGGAGCAGTACTTC. It specifies CAISESAGKEQYF.

This clone showed up just once. The rearrangement joins TRBV13 to TRBJ2-4; D is ambiguous. The V gene lost 7 bases and the J gene lost 0 bases, with 4 bases spanning the gap. The CDR3 loop spans 12 amino acids. Per germline, CDR1 PRHDT and CDR2 FYEKMQ (reference sequence). CDR3 in DNA: TGTGCCAGCACCCGAGCCAAAAACATTCAGTACTTC. Its protein product is CASTRAKNIQYF.

The rearrangement joins TRBV7-9 to TRBJ1-2, with 7 bases aligning to TRBD1. V dropped 4 bases and J dropped 0; count of bases not matched to a gene: 8. The CDR3 has 16 amino acids. Germline CDR1 is SEHNR and CDR2 is FQNEAQ (reference sequence). The CDR3 reads CASSWTGGSPNYGYTF. CDR3 sequence (DNA): TGTGCCAGCAGCTGGACAGGTGGGAGCCCTAACTATGGCTACACCTTC.

J is TRBJ1-1 and V is TRBV7-2, with TRBD1 as a possible D gene (6 bases). This CDR3 is built from 14 residues. Between the trimmed V and J ends, which lost 5 bases and 1 base, there was a span of 11 bases. Germline CDR1 reads SGHTA; CDR2 reads FQGNSA. DNA for the CDR3: TGTGCCAGCAGCGTAATGACAGGGAACACTGAAGCTTTCTTT. Amino acid sequence: CASSVMTGNTEAFF.

The V gene is TRBV6-5, the J gene TRBJ2-7; the D gene is possibly TRBD2 (6 bases). CDR3 length: 15 amino acids. Trimming stripped 6 bases from V and 2 bases from J, with 17 bases between. Germline CDR1 and CDR2: MNHEY and SVGAGI. CDR3 DNA sequence: TGTGCCAGCAGCCGACTAGTTTGGGGCACCTACGAGCAGTACTTC. Translating gives CASSRLVWGTYEQYF.

The table lists this clone with a count of one. The chain couples TRBV27 to TRBJ2-1; 8 positions agree with TRBD2. This CDR3 region has 15 residues. The J segment lost 1 base and the V segment lost 3 bases, leaving 2 bases of the junction unmatched. The germline CDR1 and CDR2 sequences are MNHEY and SMNVEV (reference sequence). The CDR3 DNA follows: TGTGCCAGCAGTTTCCGCGGGGGGTCCTACAATGAGCAGTTCTTC. Encoded protein: CASSFRGGSYNEQFF.

The chain joins TRBV21-1 to TRBJ2-1; the table's D call TRBD1 went unverified against the DNA. TRBV21-1 is recorded as a pseudogene. This CDR3 has 14 residues. The CDR3: CASWGQGRWNEQFF. The CDR3 coding sequence is TGTGCCAGCTGGGGACAGGGTCGCTGGAATGAGCAGTTCTTC.

The genes are TRBV7-8 and TRBJ2-1; 9 nucleotides line up with TRBD2. The CDR3 is 17 residues long. Germline V gene data show CDR1 as SGHVS and CDR2 as FQNEAQ. J gave up 5 bases and V 6 bases, and 14 bases lay outside the gene matches. The CDR3 bases are TGTGCCAGCAGTTACGGGGCTAGCGGGAACCTACACAATGAGCAGTTCTTC. Encoded protein: CASSYGASGNLHNEQFF.

The chain recombines TRBV28 with TRBJ2-7; a weak D match, TRBD2 (5 bases). Per the germline V gene, CDR1 is MDHEN and CDR2 is SYDVKM. The CDR3 length is 14 residues. Trimming took 7 bases from V and 4 from J, leaving 17 bases between them. CDR3 loop: CASKGAAGLYEQYF. The CDR3 DNA is TGTGCCAGCAAAGGAGCGGCAGGATTATACGAGCAGTACTTC.

CDR3 in amino acids: CASSPWTGWNTGELFF. The CDR3 DNA sequence: TGTGCCAGCAGTCCTTGGACAGGGTGGAACACCGGGGAGCTGTTTTTT. This rearrangement joins TRBV27 to TRBJ2-2, with 8 positions matching TRBD1. CDR1 MNHEY and CDR2 SMNVEV come from the germline V gene (reference sequence). The CDR3 loop spans 16 amino acids. V gave up 5 bases and J gave up 1 base; unmatched junction bases: 6.

This chain uses TRBV6-5 with TRBJ1-2; 7 bases match TRBD1. This CDR3 has 13 residues. J was trimmed by 3 bases and V by 5 bases; bases with no gene match: 3. Germline V lookup: CDR1 MNHEY, CDR2 SVGAGI. This CDR3 reads CASSLQGDYGYTF. CDR3 DNA sequence: TGTGCCAGCAGTCTCCAGGGGGACTATGGCTACACCTTC.

V and J are TRBV5-1 and TRBJ2-3; 13 nucleotides match TRBD2. V lost 4 bases to trimming and J lost 1 base; unmatched junction nucleotides: 6. Germline-derived CDR1 and CDR2 are SGHRS and YFSETQ. The CDR3 has 17 residues. CDR3 sequence: CASSPGLAGARTDTQYF. The CDR3 DNA sequence: TGCGCCAGCAGCCCCGGACTAGCGGGAGCGCGCACAGATACGCAGTATTTT.